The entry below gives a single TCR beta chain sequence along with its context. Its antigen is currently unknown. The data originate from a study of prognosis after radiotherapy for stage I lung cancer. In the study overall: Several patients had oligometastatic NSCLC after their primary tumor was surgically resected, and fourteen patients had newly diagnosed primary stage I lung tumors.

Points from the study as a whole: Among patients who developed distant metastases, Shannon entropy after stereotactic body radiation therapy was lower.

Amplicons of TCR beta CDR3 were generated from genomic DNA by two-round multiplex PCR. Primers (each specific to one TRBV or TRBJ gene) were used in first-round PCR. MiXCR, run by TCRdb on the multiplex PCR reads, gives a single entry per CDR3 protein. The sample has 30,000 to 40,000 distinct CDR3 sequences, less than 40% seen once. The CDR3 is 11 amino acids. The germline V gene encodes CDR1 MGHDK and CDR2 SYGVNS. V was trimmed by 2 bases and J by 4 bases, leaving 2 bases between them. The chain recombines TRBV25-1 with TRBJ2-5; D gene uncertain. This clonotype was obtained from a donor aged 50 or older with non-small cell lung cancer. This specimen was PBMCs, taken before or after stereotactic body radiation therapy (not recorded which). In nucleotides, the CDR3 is TGTGCCAGCAGTGAAGTAGAGACCCAGTACTTC. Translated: CASSEVETQYF.